This entry features one T cell receptor beta chain sequence. No antigen is known for it. This record belongs to a study of neoadjuvant anti-PD-1 for oral cavity cancer. Trimming cost V 1 base and J 8 bases; bases outside gene matches: 3. Germline V CDR1 and CDR2: MGHRA, YSYEKL. This CDR3 has 14 residues. Study-level points and caveats: With a few patients per group, TCR findings need larger cohorts. Higher pretreatment Treg/Th17 ratios tracked higher pretreatment blood clonality.

The table came from immunoSEQ multiplex PCR; TCRdb's copy has only in-frame clones and leaves some out. The data contain 5,500 to 8,500 clones, around 48% of them seen just once; the ten biggest clones take up about a quarter. The sample here was tumor tissue, taken before nivolumab (anti-PD-1) treatment. The rearrangement uses TRBV4-1 and TRBJ1-4; 8 nucleotides match TRBD1. The clonotype was recovered from a person between 40 and 85 years old with oral cavity squamous cell carcinoma. The CDR3 loop reads CASSQGGTGEKLFF. The CDR3 nucleotides are TGCGCCAGCAGCCAAGGAGGGACAGGAGAAAAACTGTTTTTT.